The 5 T cell receptor beta chains reported below all come from one sample, sequenced in a study of T cell responses to AZD1222 COVID-19 vaccine. Data came from immunoSEQ multiplex PCR; TCRdb stores just in-frame clones and leaves some out. This sample has around 120,000 clones, with around nine tenths found just once. The source was peripheral blood, collected on day 0 of AZD1222 vaccination. The origin of the receptors is an adult in good health.

J is TRBJ1-2 and V is TRBV12-3 or TRBV12-4; tentative D call: TRBD1 (5 bases). Trimming left V 3 bases short and J 9 bases short, with 8 bases between. This CDR3 is built from 11 residues. CDR3 region: CASSFGTSYTF. For the CDR3, the DNA is TGTGCCAGCAGTTTCGGGACTAGCTACACCTTC.

This chain links TRBV18 with TRBJ2-2; D remains unclear. The V end lost 3 bases, the J end lost 0 bases, and 11 bases lay between the germline ends. The CDR3 covers 16 residues. Germline CDR1 KGHSH, CDR2 LQKENI. The CDR3: CASSPGLYANTGELFF. CDR3 DNA: TGTGCCAGCTCACCCGGGCTTTATGCGAACACCGGGGAGCTGTTTTTT. Combining the CDR3 with reference TRBV18 and TRBJ2-2 gives the whole variable domain NAGVMQNPRHLVRRRGQEARLRCSPMKGHSHVYWYRQLPEEGLKFMVYLQKENIIDESGMPKERFSAEFPKEGPSILRIQQVVRGDSAAYFCASSPGLYANTGELFFGEGSRLTVL.

The chain uses TRBV5-6 and TRBJ2-6; a possible D gene is TRBD1 (6 bases). V was cut by 3 bases and J by 5 bases, with 15 bases left in between. The CDR3 is 16 residues long. Germline V gene data show CDR1 as SGHDT and CDR2 as YYEEEE. CDR3 sequence: CASSYDRPTRANVLTF. For the CDR3, the DNA is TGTGCCAGCAGCTATGACAGGCCGACTCGGGCCAACGTCCTGACTTTC.

V usage is TRBV18 and J usage is TRBJ2-1; possible D gene TRBD2, 6 bases. The CDR3 consists of 16 residues. With 1 base removed from V and 6 bases from J, the gap between germline ends came to 16 bases. Germline loops: CDR1 KGHSH, CDR2 LQKENI. CDR3: CASSPLEGLRFNEQFF. As DNA, the CDR3 is TGTGCCAGCTCACCACTGGAGGGACTCCGTTTCAATGAGCAGTTCTTC.

This clone is a singleton in its sample. The CDR3 bases are TGTGCCAGCAGGGGGCAAGAGACCCAGTACTTC. Encoded protein: CASRGQETQYF. The chain links TRBV2 to TRBJ2-5; D not certain. This CDR3 has 11 amino acids. Germline V gene sequence: CDR1 SNHLY, CDR2 FYNNEI. V was trimmed by 6 bases and J by 2 bases, leaving 4 bases between them.